Given below is one T cell receptor (beta chain) in context. What it recognizes is unknown. The identical CDR3 is also encoded by other nucleotide sequences in the sample. This sample stems from a study of cytomegalovirus exposure and HLA in healthy donors. The PCR ran on 60 Vbeta and 13 Jbeta primers. TCRdb's copy holds only in-frame clones and misses some; the assay was immunoSEQ multiplex PCR. The sample holds 110,000 or so clones; 82% are singletons and the top ten take 2.5%. Overall study findings and caveats: In an earlier analysis, productive rearrangement rates for most beta V segments clustered near 90% or 30%. The authors later linked a missense DCLRE1C variant to TCR beta V- and J-gene trimming.

Germline V gene lookup returns CDR1 MRHNA and CDR2 SNTAGT. The CDR3 has 16 residues. Trimming removed 0 bases from V and 3 bases from J; junction bases left unmatched: 3. The rearrangement joins TRBV6-4 to TRBJ2-2; 8 nucleotides match TRBD2. Input material: PBMCs. The receptor comes from a woman younger than 30 in good health and CMV-seronegative. CDR3 sequence: CASSDSVSGDTGELFF. The CDR3 DNA sequence: TGTGCCAGCAGTGACTCGGTTAGCGGGGACACCGGGGAGCTGTTTTTT.